This entry lists 27 T cell receptor beta chains sequenced from one sample in a study of T cell responses to AZD1222 COVID-19 vaccine. Profiling relied on immunoSEQ multiplex PCR, and the TCRdb table lists in-frame clones only, not all of them. The data hold about 100,000 clones, with 80% to 90% observed a single time. The material sequenced was peripheral blood, taken on day 0 of AZD1222 vaccination. The receptors stem from an adult in good health.

The V gene is TRBV7-2, the J gene TRBJ2-2; D unresolved. V was trimmed by 5 bases and J by 8 bases, leaving 18 bases between them. Germline values: CDR1 SGHTA, CDR2 FQGNSA. This CDR3 region has 15 residues. The chain's CDR3 is CASSPLGNVPGELFF. As DNA, the CDR3 is TGTGCCAGCAGCCCCCTGGGTAACGTACCAGGGGAGCTGTTTTTT.

In its sample, this clone was seen a few times. The chain recombines TRBV7-2 with TRBJ2-1, with TRBD1 identical over 7 bases. From germline, CDR1 is SGHTA and CDR2 FQGNSA. V lost 5 bases and J lost 4; bases outside the gene matches: 14. There are 17 residues in the CDR3. CDR3 in DNA: TGTGCCAGCAGCGTGACAGGGCCGATAATAAATTACAATGAGCAGTTCTTC. As protein: CASSVTGPIINYNEQFF.

The V call is TRBV6-2 or TRBV6-3, the J call TRBJ1-2; tentative D call: TRBD1 (6 bases). Trimming pared 2 bases from V and 4 bases from J, leaving 11 bases between. This CDR3 contains 14 residues. Germline V gene data show CDR1 as MNHEY and CDR2 as SVGEGT. CDR3 in DNA: TGTGCCAGCAGTTACGAGACAGGCAGCTATGGCTACACCTTC. Translation gives CASSYETGSYGYTF.

V usage is TRBV7-9 and J usage is TRBJ1-6; a possible D gene is TRBD1 (6 bases). The V end was cut by 5 bases, the J end by 9 bases, with 14 bases between. CDR3 length equals 14 residues. The germline V gene has CDR1 SEHNR and CDR2 FQNEAQ (reference sequence). This CDR3 is CASSNTGMASPLHF. In nucleotides, the CDR3 is TGTGCCAGCAGCAATACAGGGATGGCTTCACCCCTCCACTTT.

This chain uses TRBV7-3 with TRBJ2-5; TRBD1 matches at 9 bases. After removal of 5 bases from V and 2 bases from J, the junction contained 3 bases not matched to a gene. The CDR3 is made up of 14 amino acids. Germline CDR1 and CDR2: SGHTA and FQGTGA. The CDR3 nucleotides are TGTGCCAGCAGCCTCGACAGGGGGCAAGAGACCCAGTACTTC. Encoded protein: CASSLDRGQETQYF. The full variable domain, its missing parts supplied by reference TRBV7-3 and TRBJ2-5, is GAGVSQTPSNKVTEKGKYVELRCDPISGHTALYWYRQSLGQGPEFLIYFQGTGAADDSGLPNDRFFAVRPEGSVSTLKIQRTERGDSAVYLCASSLDRGQETQYFGPGTRLLVL.

The CDR3 reads CASSWSVAGGGGELFF. DNA for the CDR3: TGTGCCAGCAGTTGGTCCGTAGCGGGAGGCGGCGGGGAGCTGTTTTTT. The genes are TRBV6-2 or TRBV6-3 and TRBJ2-2; 10 positions match TRBD2. CDR1 MNHEY and CDR2 SVGEGT come from the germline V gene. The CDR3 consists of 16 residues. The junction had 9 bases not matched to a gene; V was cut back by 4 bases and J by 7 bases.

This rearrangement joins TRBV9 to TRBJ2-3; D remains unclear. V dropped 0 bases and J dropped 0 bases, with 8 bases sitting between them. This CDR3 spans 15 amino acids. The germline gives CDR1 SGDLS, CDR2 YYNGEE. The CDR3 loop reads CASSVGIVSTDTQYF. In DNA form, the CDR3 reads TGTGCCAGCAGCGTAGGAATAGTTAGCACAGATACGCAGTATTTT.

The chain employs TRBV29-1 and TRBJ1-1, with D unclear. Germline assignment: CDR1 SQVTM and CDR2 ANQGSEA. V was pared by 0 bases and J by 4 bases, with 15 bases between. The CDR3 is 15 residues long. CDR3 residues: CSVEEPRTLTTEAFF. CDR3 nucleotides: TGCAGCGTTGAAGAACCCAGGACCCTAACCACTGAAGCTTTCTTT.

This clone has only a few counts. The chain employs TRBV5-6 and TRBJ1-1; D may be TRBD1 (5 bases). Between the trimmed V and J ends, which lost 4 bases and 8 bases, there was a span of 15 bases. The CDR3 covers 13 residues. The V gene's germline CDR1 is SGHDT and CDR2 YYEEEE. DNA for the CDR3: TGTGCCAGCAGCCTGGGGGGTTGGCCCGAAGCTTTCTTT. This gives the protein CASSLGGWPEAFF.

This chain's CDR3 is CASRRGVTDTQYF. CDR3 DNA sequence: TGTGCCAGCAGGAGGGGGGTAACAGATACGCAGTATTTT. This chain links TRBV7-9 with TRBJ2-3; D is tentatively TRBD1 or TRBD2 (6 bases each). Trimming shortened V by 6 bases and J by 3 bases, and 10 bases separated the two germline ends. Germline lookup yields CDR1 SEHNR and CDR2 FQNEAQ (reference sequence). This CDR3 has 13 amino acids. Combining the CDR3 with reference TRBV7-9 and TRBJ2-3 gives the whole variable domain DTGVSQNPRHKITKRGQNVTFRCDPISEHNRLYWYRQTLGQGPEFLTYFQNEAQLEKSRLLSDRFSAERPKGSFSTLEIQRTEQGDSAMYLCASRRGVTDTQYFGPGTRLTVL.

The rearrangement joins TRBV30 to TRBJ2-7, with D hard to call. This CDR3 has 14 amino acids. V lost 5 bases, J lost 1 base, and 15 bases lay in between. Germline V gene lookup returns CDR1 GTSNPN and CDR2 SVGIG (reference sequence). The CDR3 loop reads CAWGLGRASYEQYF. The CDR3 nucleotides are TGTGCCTGGGGGTTAGGACGGGCTTCCTACGAGCAGTACTTC.

V and J are TRBV10-1 and TRBJ2-7; tentative D call: TRBD1 (5 bases). V was shortened by 6 bases and J by 10 bases, with 19 bases between the two germline ends. Germline-derived CDR1 and CDR2 are WNHNN and SYGVQD (reference sequence). CDR3 size: 13 residues. CDR3 coding DNA: TGCGCCAGCAGCCCCGACATGGGGCATGTCCAGTACTTC. Its protein product is CASSPDMGHVQYF.

V usage is TRBV2 and J usage is TRBJ2-7, with a possible D match to TRBD2 (6 bases). Trimming took off 2 bases at V and 2 bases at J, with 13 bases between the two ends. This CDR3 is 15 amino acids long. The germline V gene has CDR1 SNHLY and CDR2 FYNNEI. The CDR3 loop reads CASSEFTGEPYEQYF. CDR3 coding DNA: TGTGCCAGCAGTGAATTCACGGGAGAACCCTACGAGCAGTACTTC.

The chain has TRBV6-2 or TRBV6-3 and TRBJ1-2; no clear D gene. The V gene's germline CDR1 is MNHEY and CDR2 SVGEGT. The CDR3 loop spans 12 amino acids. Trimming cost V 4 bases and J 7 bases, with 10 bases left between them. The CDR3 DNA reads as TGTGCCAGCAGTTTTAGCATCGGTGGCTACACCTTC. Translating gives CASSFSIGGYTF.

The chain carries TRBV2 and TRBJ2-2, with D hard to call. There are 13 residues in the CDR3. Germline V gene sequence: CDR1 SNHLY, CDR2 FYNNEI. V lost 7 bases to trimming and J lost 2 bases, with 8 bases between them. The CDR3 DNA reads TGTGCCAGCACTCAGCTTAACACCGGGGAGCTGTTTTTT. Protein: CASTQLNTGELFF.

This chain links TRBV5-4 with TRBJ1-2; maybe TRBD1 (5 bases). The CDR3 runs 14 residues. The germline V and J ends were trimmed by 5 bases and 0 bases, with 11 bases remaining between them. Germline V gene lookup returns CDR1 SGHNT and CDR2 YYREEE (reference sequence). The CDR3 nucleotides read TGTGCCAGCAGTGGACAATTACCTAACTATGGCTACACCTTC. Translating it yields CASSGQLPNYGYTF.

The gene calls are TRBV9 and TRBJ2-1; 14 positions match TRBD2. V lost 3 bases, J lost 0 bases, and 8 bases stayed unmatched. The CDR3 contains 19 residues. Germline V gives CDR1 SGDLS, CDR2 YYNGEE. CDR3 loop: CASSASGLAGVRSYNEQFF. The CDR3 DNA follows: TGTGCCAGCAGCGCCTCGGGACTAGCGGGAGTGCGCTCCTACAATGAGCAGTTCTTC.

The CDR3 sequence: CASSLAEGRGGYTF. The CDR3 bases are TGTGCCAGCAGCTTAGCTGAGGGAAGAGGGGGCTACACCTTC. The chain has TRBV7-8 and TRBJ1-2; D uncertain. The germline gives CDR1 SGHVS, CDR2 FQNEAQ. CDR3 length equals 14 residues. V gave up 0 bases and J gave up 8 bases, with 13 bases separating them.

The chain uses TRBV2 and TRBJ1-2; 7 bases are a match to TRBD1. V was pared by 6 bases and J by 0 bases, with 10 bases of the junction left unmatched. Germline CDR1 reads SNHLY; CDR2 reads FYNNEI. This CDR3 has 16 amino acids. The CDR3 DNA sequence: TGTGCCAGCAGCGCCCGGACAGGAAGAGCTAACTATGGCTACACCTTC. It yields the protein CASSARTGRANYGYTF.

This sequence joins TRBV6-2 or TRBV6-3 and TRBJ2-7; the D gene is possibly TRBD1 (5 bases). CDR1 and CDR2 (germline): MNHEY, SVGEGT. The CDR3 loop spans 13 amino acids. The V end lost 6 bases, the J end lost 2 bases, and 11 bases lay between the germline ends. The CDR3 reads CASSPKTAYEQYF. Written as DNA, the CDR3 is TGTGCCAGCAGCCCTAAGACAGCCTACGAGCAGTACTTC.

J is TRBJ1-2 and V is TRBV19; D is undetermined. V lost 4 bases and J 0 bases, leaving 12 bases between the germline ends. CDR1 is LNHDA, CDR2 SQIVND, per germline (reference sequence). CDR3 length: 15 amino acids. Here the CDR3 reads CASSRSTGSNYGYTF. The CDR3 nucleotides are TGTGCCAGTAGTAGGAGCACCGGGTCTAACTATGGCTACACCTTC.

This CDR3 reads CASSSGGNTDTQYF. As DNA, the CDR3 is TGTGCCAGCAGCTCGGGGGGAAACACAGATACGCAGTATTTT. The rearrangement uses TRBV3-1 (or the pseudogene TRBV3-2) and TRBJ2-3, with TRBD2 matching over 7 bases. Germline CDR1 reads LGHDT; CDR2 reads YNNKEL (reference sequence). The J segment lost 2 bases and the V segment lost 5 bases, leaving 4 bases of the junction unmatched. This CDR3 is built from 14 residues.

V is TRBV5-1 and J is TRBJ2-1; D remains ambiguous. V was cut by 2 bases and J by 5 bases, with 14 bases left in between. Germline assignment: CDR1 SGHRS and CDR2 YFSETQ. This CDR3 is 15 amino acids long. As DNA, the CDR3 is TGCGCCAGCAGCTTCCTTTCGACACCAAACAATGAGCAGTTCTTC. Translating gives CASSFLSTPNNEQFF.

This chain uses TRBV5-1 with TRBJ1-6, with D uncertain. Germline assignment: CDR1 SGHRS and CDR2 YFSETQ. CDR3 length: 14 residues. V lost 0 bases to trimming and J lost 9 bases, with 10 bases between them. The CDR3: CASSLAWLGSPLHF. The CDR3 coding sequence is TGCGCCAGCAGCTTGGCCTGGCTGGGTTCACCCCTCCACTTT.

The chain is built from TRBV20-1 and TRBJ2-7, with TRBD2 matching 7 bases. With 3 bases clipped from V and 3 bases from J, the junction kept 11 bases outside the gene matches. CDR1 is DFQATT, CDR2 SNEGSKA, per germline (reference sequence). This CDR3 is 15 amino acids long. CDR3 bases: TGCAGTGCTAGTGCAGGGACGGGGGGAATCTACGAGCAGTACTTC. Encoded protein: CSASAGTGGIYEQYF.

The chain uses TRBV7-6 and TRBJ2-3; D is undetermined. The germline gives CDR1 SGHVS, CDR2 FNYEAQ. The CDR3 sequence is 13 residues long. Trimming removed 3 bases at V and 4 bases at J, with 8 bases between. The CDR3 coding sequence is TGTGCCAGCAGCTTCAAAACCGCAGATACGCAGTATTTT. Translation: CASSFKTADTQYF. The variable domain in full, with the rest retrieved from reference TRBV7-6 and TRBJ2-3, is GAGVSQSPRYKVTKRGQDVALRCDPISGHVSLYWYRQALGQGPEFLTYFNYEAQQDKSGLPNDRFSAERPEGSISTLTIQRTEQRDSAMYRCASSFKTADTQYFGPGTRLTVL.

The chain uses TRBV2 and TRBJ2-1, with no clear D. The length of the CDR3 is 12 residues. V was pared by 1 base and J by 6 bases, with 4 bases between. Germline CDR1 and CDR2: SNHLY and FYNNEI. DNA of the CDR3: TGTGCCAGCAGTGAAGTAAGCAATGAGCAGTTCTTC. Encoded protein: CASSEVSNEQFF.